This paragraph covers one T cell receptor (beta chain) sequence. There are a few counts of this clone. Its antigen specificity is not known. Base qualities were left out, and no much larger clone turns up one base away. This record comes from a study of beta chain features in type 1 diabetes (dated by TCRdb to 2016 to 2019). Background for the entire study: Mean age, gender distribution, total cell number and subset yield did not differ between patients and healthy donors. A total of roughly 100 million sorted cells were examined across all samples, and the number of cells per subset was strongly correlated with RNA yield. In the study, TCRB repertoires of sorted circulating CD4+ T cell subsets from recently diagnosed type 1 diabetes patients were compared with those of matched healthy donors. Naive and central memory subsets were obtained from all 30 or so donors, but regulatory and stem cell-like memory subsets were isolated from only 8 patients and roughly 8 healthy donors. Beyond this particular receptor, the publication reports: Naive, central memory and regulatory TCRB repertoires appeared more similar among patients than among healthy donors. A moderate but significant shortening of TCRB CDR3 length was observed in type 1 diabetes patients in all four CD4+ subsets. Because the HLA sub-analyses included only small numbers of individuals, any influence of HLA type on TCRB rearrangement was left unresolved. At VDJ recombination sites, type 1 diabetes patients had fewer insertions and more deleted nucleotides, which implies abnormalities in thymic rearrangement. Because cDNA rather than genomic DNA was sequenced, highly expressing activated cells could have been over-represented, although no difference in activation and CD3 levels was found between groups. PCR might favor shorter templates, but patient and control samples were amplified and corrected together, so any skew would affect both groups equally.

The CDR3 spans 15 residues, from the cysteine through the phenylalanine. The CDR3 DNA has 45 bases and is translated from base 1. CDR1 SGHRS and CDR2 YFSETQ are derived from the germline V gene. Ends trimmed: V by 1 base, J by 1 base; bases unmatched to a gene: 3. The entire amount of isolated RNA was reverse transcribed using the High Capacity cDNA Reverse Transcription Kit, so the sequenced TCRB transcripts were expressed ones. Deep immunoSEQ sequencing was performed on naive, central memory and regulatory T cell samples, with an average of roughly 3.6 million total reads per sample. After sorted cells were lysed in RLT buffer, RNA was extracted with DNase-treated RNeasy Micro or Mini kits, with the choice depending on cell number. Each cell subset was processed on its own to prevent cross-contamination, while patient and healthy donor samples were processed together. Using the immunoSEQ multiplex PCR, TCRB sequences were amplified from cDNA into 87-bp fragments spanning the CDR3 region. The amplicons were sequenced using the Illumina HiSeq platform. In the authors' own workflow: Synthetic template baselines were used to correct PCR bias computationally, reads within Hamming distance 2 were collapsed, and singletons that could not be merged were discarded. Reads were aligned to IMGT to assign V, D and J genes, CDR3 length, and insertions or deletions at six rearrangement sites. Clonotype counts were normalized to sorted cell number within each subset before computing true diversity and Gini coefficients with the tcR R package. Repertoire sharing was quantified using the overlap coefficient calculated on TCRB nucleotide sequences. Out-of-frame TCRB sequences from naive cells were analyzed to stand in for the pre-selection repertoire. TCRdb limited this immuneACCESS table to in-frame rearrangements with V and J called. A share of clones is missing; checked studies link under half to unresolved V genes, and the rest is unexplained. V and J calls and clone size follow that table, whereas D and trimming were derived from the DNA. The sample records 680,000 or so clones, about 14% of which are singletons. The ten top clones hold 0.09% to 0.095% of the sample.

From each donor, a single peripheral blood sample of around 120 mL on average was drawn into heparinised tubes. A BD FACSAria II and a panel including CD45RO, CCR7, CD25, CD127, CD95 and CD27 were used to sort naive, central memory, regulatory and stem cell-like memory CD4+ T cells. A purity above 98% was achieved for all sorted populations. PBMCs were isolated immediately by Lymphoprep density gradient centrifugation and stained directly without culture. So that batch effects would be minimized, each experiment stained and sorted samples in pairs, pairing one healthy donor with one patient. The chain links TRBV5-1 with TRBJ1-1, and TRBD1 aligns with 8 junction nucleotides. Material: naive CD4+ T cells from blood. The cell subset or site label corresponds to: true naive CD4+ T cells. The clonotype comes from a man between 18 and 35 years old in good health. The CDR3 sequence is CASSLTGQGNTEAFF. The DNA sequence is TGCGCCAGCAGCTTGACCGGACAGGGGAACACTGAAGCTTTCTTT.